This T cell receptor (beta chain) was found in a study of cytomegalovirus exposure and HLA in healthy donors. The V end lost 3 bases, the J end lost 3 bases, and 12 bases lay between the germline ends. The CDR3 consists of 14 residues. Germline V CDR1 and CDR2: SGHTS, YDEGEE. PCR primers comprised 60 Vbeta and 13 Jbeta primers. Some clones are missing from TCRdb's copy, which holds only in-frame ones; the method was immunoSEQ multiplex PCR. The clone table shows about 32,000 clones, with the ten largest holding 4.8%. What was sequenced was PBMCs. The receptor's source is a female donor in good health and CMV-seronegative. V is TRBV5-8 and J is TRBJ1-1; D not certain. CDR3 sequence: CASSSSDWDTEAFF. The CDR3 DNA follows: TGTGCCAGCAGCTCCTCAGACTGGGACACTGAAGCTTTCTTT.